The present TCR beta chain was sequenced within a study of OX40 agonist ivuxolimab in advanced cancers. With regard to the full study: Ivuxolimab, which targeted the costimulatory receptor OX40 (CD134), was an agonistic, fully human IgG2 monoclonal antibody. Intravenous ivuxolimab was administered to patients every 2 weeks at six dose levels: 0.01, 0.1, 0.3, 1.5, 3 and 10 mg/kg. Among the roughly 54 dose-escalation patients, about 20 had hepatocellular carcinoma, roughly 15 melanoma, 9 renal cell carcinoma and 9 head and neck cancer. In the dose-escalation cohort, 82.7% of patients were male, and the mean age was around 60 years, with a range of about 23 to 90. Prior anti-PD-1, anti-PD-L1 or anti-CTLA-4 therapy was permitted, and approximately 41% of dose-escalation patients had received checkpoint inhibitors. The monotherapy dose-escalation portion (N = 52 patients) of the phase I ivuxolimab trial is reported in the paper. Partial responses occurred in three dose-escalation patients: two with cutaneous melanoma and one with hepatocellular carcinoma. Peripheral TCRbeta sequencing aimed to test whether ivuxolimab altered TCR sequence diversity and caused clonal T-cell expansion.

CDR3 length: 16 amino acids, cysteine to phenylalanine. Only the CDR3 DNA is retained, 48 bases long and in frame from the first base. A distance of 12 bases separates the germline ends of V and J, which lose 0 bases and 0 bases respectively. The germline V gene (reference sequence) specifies SGHNT as CDR1 and YYREEE as CDR2. Study-level results and caveats: Low levels of normalized T-cell clonal expansion were also seen in some patients who did not respond. In the 0.1-3.0 mg/kg groups, partial responders had among the lowest normalized peripheral clonal expansion, particularly in CD8+ T cells. The antigen specificity of the peripheral T cells that underwent clonal expansion was not determined. After ivuxolimab, CD8+ T cells had more expanded clones than CD4+ T cells on average. At doses from 0.1 to 3.0 mg/kg, clonal expansion was seen in both CD4+ and CD8+ blood T cells between baseline and week 6.

Genomic DNA was isolated from the sorted cells so that the TCRbeta CDR3 region could be sequenced. TCRbeta CDR3 regions were sequenced using the immunoSEQ Assay. In its TCRdb copy, this immuneACCESS table keeps in-frame sequences only and misses some clones. Where compared with another copy, unresolved V genes explain less than half of these, and the others have no known cause. The sample profile shows about 39,000 clones; about 90% of them were found once. The top ten hold about 20% of the sample. The trial excluded patients who had a history of autoimmune disease or who were on systemic immunosuppression. Peripheral blood for TCR sequencing was collected from all dose cohorts at baseline, on cycle 4 day 1, and on cycle 7 day 1. The samples were drawn from a first-in-human, open-label, multicenter phase I dose-escalation trial of ivuxolimab. Adults with locally advanced or metastatic melanoma, renal cell, hepatocellular, or head and neck squamous cell carcinoma were enrolled in the trial. Before TCR sequencing, CD4+ T cells and CD8+ T cells from peripheral blood were sorted into separate populations.

This clone was found once. It has no known antigen specificity. The sample holds no much larger clone one base away, and base qualities are not on file. The TCR sequence derives from an adult with an advanced solid tumor such as melanoma, head and neck, liver or kidney cancer. The sample consisted of CD4+ or CD8+ T cells sorted from blood, taken in a trial of the OX40 agonist ivuxolimab. The sequence is built from TRBV5-4 and TRBJ1-1; TRBD1 could be the D gene, as 5 bases match. The CDR3 region has the sequence CASSLVGGGLNTEAFF. The DNA reads as follows: TGTGCCAGCAGCTTGGTAGGTGGGGGATTGAACACTGAAGCTTTCTTT.